The sequence of this T cell receptor (beta chain) was determined in a study of EBV T-cell therapy then PD-1 blockade in nasopharyngeal carcinoma. The ends were cut back, 0 bases at V and 0 bases at J, with 9 bases in the middle. CDR1 SGHVS and CDR2 FNYEAQ come from the germline V gene. The CDR3 length is 15 residues. The treatment: AdE1-LMPpoly-expanded autologous EBV-specific T-cell therapy followed by anti-PD-1 nivolumab. Clones were read by immunoSEQ multiplex PCR, and TCRdb kept only the in-frame ones, dropping some. The sample contains roughly 15,000 clones, approximately 80% of which appear only once. A remark on this clone: Its antigen remains unidentified.

V is TRBV7-6 and J is TRBJ2-7; D might be TRBD1 or TRBD2, each matching 5 bases. The source of this sequence is a man aged 40-55 years with nasopharyngeal carcinoma. The sequencing used CD8+ T cells from blood, collected at roughly day 110 from a patient whose treatment included autologous EBV-specific T cells and nivolumab. The CDR3 DNA is TGTGCCAGCAGCTTAGCCGGGACCAGCTCCTACGAGCAGTACTTC. Its translation is CASSLAGTSSYEQYF.